The 19 T cell receptor beta chains below all came from one sample that was sequenced in a study of response to subunit inactivated influenza vaccine. A single record per CDR3 protein comes from TCRdb applying MiXCR to the RT-PCR reads. Of about 500,000 distinct CDR3 sequences listed, 13% were seen once; the top ten hold less than 15%. The specimen was PBMCs from blood, collected about 6 weeks after vaccination. Receptors were obtained from a man aged 50 to 60 who received an inactivated influenza vaccine.

The chain uses TRBV18 and TRBJ2-7; D is unclear. Germline CDR1 reads KGHSH; CDR2 reads LQKENI. The germline V and J ends were trimmed by 8 bases and 4 bases, with 21 bases remaining between them. This CDR3 is 15 amino acids long. This CDR3 is CASSPLLVSYYEQYF. CDR3 nucleotides: TGTGCCAGCAGCCCCCTTCTCGTGAGCTATTACGAGCAGTACTTC.

The rearrangement links TRBV12-3 or TRBV12-4 to TRBJ2-1; D not certain. Trimming stripped 4 bases from V and 8 bases from J, with 12 bases between. This CDR3 comprises 13 residues. CDR3 in DNA: TGTGCCAGCAGTTCGCCCACGGGCTATGAGCAGTTCTTC. Protein product: CASSSPTGYEQFF.

At least ten counts were recorded for this clonotype. The chain links TRBV5-1 to TRBJ2-5; tentative D call: TRBD1 (5 bases). Germline V gene lookup returns CDR1 SGHRS and CDR2 YFSETQ. V shed 0 bases and J shed 4 bases, with 10 bases lying between them. The CDR3 contains 14 residues. CDR3 bases: TGCGCCAGCAGCTTGGTTGGACACGGAGAGACCCAGTACTTC. Its protein is CASSLVGHGETQYF.

This clonotype has only a few counts. V and J are TRBV6-2 or TRBV6-3 and TRBJ2-1; 8 nucleotides agree with TRBD1. The CDR3 runs to 15 residues. Germline values: CDR1 MNHEY, CDR2 SVGEGT. V was pared by 5 bases and J by 3 bases, with 6 bases of the junction left unmatched. CDR3: CASSRQGAFYNEQFF. In nucleotides, the CDR3 is TGTGCCAGCAGTCGTCAGGGGGCCTTCTACAATGAGCAGTTCTTC.

This chain joins TRBV9 and TRBJ2-3; TRBD2 matches at 11 bases. With 4 bases clipped from V and 2 bases from J, the junction kept 6 bases outside the gene matches. Looked up from germline, CDR1 is SGDLS and CDR2 is YYNGEE. CDR3 size: 16 residues. The CDR3 loop is CASSLGLAEPTDTQYF. The CDR3 DNA reads as TGTGCCAGCAGCTTGGGACTAGCGGAACCCACAGATACGCAGTATTTT.

The genes are TRBV15 and TRBJ2-7; 7 bases map to TRBD2. The junction had 17 bases not matched to a gene; V was cut back by 4 bases and J by 5 bases. The CDR3 contains 17 residues. Germline V CDR1 and CDR2: LNHNV, YYDKDF (reference sequence). CDR3 in DNA: TGTGCCACCAGCAACACGGGGCGGGAGCCCCTCGTGGACGAGCAGTACTTC. Translating it yields CATSNTGREPLVDEQYF. Full variable domain (missing parts from reference TRBV15 and TRBJ2-7): DAMVIQNPRYQVTQFGKPVTLSCSQTLNHNVMYWYQQKSSQAPKLLFHYYDKDFNNEADTPDNFQSRRPNTSFCFLDIRSPGLGDTAMYLCATSNTGREPLVDEQYFGPGTRLTVT.

V gene TRBV20-1 combines with J gene TRBJ2-5, with 10 bases identical to TRBD2. Germline CDR1 and CDR2: DFQATT and SNEGSKA (reference sequence). Unmatched junction bases numbered 14, after V lost 7 bases and J lost 3 bases. CDR3 length equals 16 residues. The CDR3 nucleotides read TGCAGTGTCAGAGGGCTAGCGGGGGTCGAAGAAGAGACCCAGTACTTC. It codes for CSVRGLAGVEEETQYF.

This clonotype has more than one count but fewer than ten. The chain uses TRBV6-2 or TRBV6-3 and TRBJ1-2; tentative D call: TRBD1 (5 bases). Trimming pared 2 bases from V and 5 bases from J, leaving 9 bases between. The length of the CDR3 is 13 residues. Looked up from germline, CDR1 is MNHEY and CDR2 is SVGEGT. CDR3 residues: CASSYVGDYGYTF. In DNA, the CDR3 is TGTGCCAGCAGTTACGTGGGGGATTATGGCTACACCTTC.

Ten or more counts support this clonotype. The chain carries TRBV4-2 and TRBJ1-2; unclear D gene. CDR3 length equals 12 residues. V was clipped by 4 bases and J by 7 bases, with 10 bases between them. Germline lookup yields CDR1 LGHNA and CDR2 YNFKEQ. CDR3 in DNA: TGTGCCAGCAGCCGACAAGAGGGTGGCTACACCTTC. Translating gives CASSRQEGGYTF.

The sample holds many counts of this clonotype. The J gene is TRBJ2-7, the V gene TRBV4-3, with 12 nucleotides matching TRBD2. Germline lookup yields CDR1 LGHNA and CDR2 YSLEER. This CDR3 is built from 17 residues. V was clipped by 0 bases and J by 8 bases; unmatched bases: 11. For the CDR3, the DNA is TGCGCCAGCAGCCAAGATATAAGGGCTAGCGGGAGGGCTAAGCAGTACTTC. This gives the protein CASSQDIRASGRAKQYF.

This clonotype has more than one count but fewer than ten. This chain uses TRBV11-2 with TRBJ2-3, with D possibly matching TRBD2 (5 bases). Germline V CDR1 and CDR2: SGHAT, FQNNGV. This CDR3 spans 14 amino acids. The V end was cut by 4 bases, the J end by 1 base, with 9 bases between. This CDR3 reads CASSSSRGTDTQYF. Here the CDR3 DNA reads TGTGCCAGCAGCTCTAGCCGTGGCACAGATACGCAGTATTTT.

This clonotype was seen many times. The V and J genes are TRBV6-2 or TRBV6-3 and TRBJ2-7; tentative D call: TRBD2 (6 bases). The CDR3 covers 16 residues. The V and J ends lost 5 bases and 4 bases respectively, with 21 bases between them. Germline lookup yields CDR1 MNHEY and CDR2 SVGEGT. Here the CDR3 reads CASSSPRSSGGYEQYF. The DNA for the CDR3 is TGTGCCAGCAGTAGCCCGAGGAGTAGCGGAGGTTACGAGCAGTACTTC.

This clonotype was counted a few times. V and J are TRBV29-1 and TRBJ2-4; D not resolved. Germline V lookup: CDR1 SQVTM, CDR2 ANQGSEA. The CDR3 runs 12 residues. The V and J ends lost 3 bases and 6 bases respectively, with 9 bases between them. CDR3 in DNA: TGCAGCGTTGAGGAGCAAACAAACATTCAGTACTTC. It is translated as CSVEEQTNIQYF.

The gene calls are TRBV2 and TRBJ2-1; D is undetermined. CDR3 length: 15 amino acids. Germline V gene lookup returns CDR1 SNHLY and CDR2 FYNNEI. V was pared by 2 bases and J by 2 bases, with 10 bases between. CDR3 protein: CASSEKQLTYNEQFF. In DNA form, the CDR3 reads TGTGCCAGCAGTGAAAAGCAACTAACCTACAATGAGCAGTTCTTC.

In its sample, this clonotype was seen a few times. V gene TRBV5-6 combines with J gene TRBJ2-3; TRBD1 aligns across 8 bases. Germline CDR1 reads SGHDT; CDR2 reads YYEEEE. CDR3 length: 15 amino acids. V was pared by 4 bases and J by 3 bases, with 7 bases of the junction left unmatched. CDR3 protein: CASSQGAGNTDTQYF. DNA of the CDR3: TGTGCCAGCAGCCAGGGGGCAGGGAATACAGATACGCAGTATTTT.

The rearrangement uses TRBV9 and TRBJ2-1; 10 nucleotides line up with TRBD2. Germline V gene sequence: CDR1 SGDLS, CDR2 YYNGEE. Losses at the gene ends were 4 bases for V and 5 bases for J; bases not matched to a gene: 3. The CDR3 runs 14 residues. In DNA form, the CDR3 reads TGTGCCAGCAGCACTGGACTAGCGGACAATGAGCAGTTCTTC. Residues: CASSTGLADNEQFF.

This clonotype showed up just once. The junction and the germline gene differ at one end; a read error may be behind it. J is TRBJ2-3 and V is TRBV7-8; D possibly corresponds to TRBD2 (5 bases). From germline, CDR1 is SGHVS and CDR2 FQNEAQ. The CDR3 runs to 15 residues. The CDR3 spells CATSSVGITMDTQYF. The CDR3 DNA sequence: TGTGCCACCAGCTCAGTCGGGATCACAATGGATACGCAGTATTTT.

This clonotype has just a few counts. The chain employs TRBV3-1 and TRBJ2-7; D is possibly TRBD2 (6 bases). V was pared by 3 bases and J by 1 base, with 16 bases between. The CDR3 runs 16 residues. Germline V gene lookup returns CDR1 LGHDT and CDR2 YNNKEL (reference sequence). CDR3 DNA sequence: TGTGCCAGCAGCCACCCCGGGACTTCGAATTCCTACGAGCAGTACTTC. Translating gives CASSHPGTSNSYEQYF.

This clonotype occurred many times. The chain's CDR3 is CASSYSGTSVHEQYF. The CDR3 bases are TGTGCCAGCAGCTATTCCGGGACCTCCGTGCACGAGCAGTACTTC. The rearrangement links TRBV7-9 to TRBJ2-7; D may match TRBD1 or TRBD2 (5 bases each). This CDR3 has 15 amino acids. Germline-derived CDR1 and CDR2 are SEHNR and FQNEAQ (reference sequence). Trimming took 4 bases from V and 5 from J, leaving 18 bases between them.